The 4 T cell receptor beta chains in this list originate from one sample, sequenced in a study of shared clonotypes between healthy human individuals. Here immunoSEQ multiplex PCR was the method, and the copy in TCRdb shows in-frame clones only, minus some. The data hold over a million clones, with approximately 98% observed a single time. Input material: naive CD4+ T cells sorted from blood. Subset of the sample: CD45RA+ positively selected. The source of these receptors is a man aged 25 to 40 in good health.

The rearrangement joins TRBV29-1 to TRBJ2-7, with 15 positions matching TRBD2. The J segment lost 2 bases and the V segment lost 5 bases, leaving 13 bases of the junction unmatched. The CDR3 is made up of 18 amino acids. The germline V gene encodes CDR1 SQVTM and CDR2 ANQGSEA. Here the CDR3 DNA reads TGCAGCGTTAGGAAAGGACTAGCGGGAGGGTCCTTCGCCTACGAGCAGTACTTC. Protein sequence: CSVRKGLAGGSFAYEQYF.

The chain carries TRBV25-1 and TRBJ2-1; perhaps D is TRBD1 or TRBD2 (5 bases each). The CDR3 has 14 residues. Trimming took 6 bases from V and 7 from J, leaving 16 bases between them. Germline assignment: CDR1 MGHDK and CDR2 SYGVNS. CDR3 in DNA: TGTGCCAGCAGGGGGACCGGGGAAGTAAATGAGCAGTTCTTC. Protein product: CASRGTGEVNEQFF.

The rearrangement uses TRBV7-2 and TRBJ2-3; 9 positions agree with TRBD2. The V gene's germline CDR1 is SGHTA and CDR2 FQGNSA. The V gene end was trimmed by 4 bases and the J gene end by 2 bases; junction bases not matched to a gene: 16. The CDR3 is made up of 19 amino acids. CDR3 bases: TGTGCCAGCAGCTCCCCCGCTGCCGGGACTAGCTTCTACACAGATACGCAGTATTTT. Translation: CASSSPAAGTSFYTDTQYF.

V usage is TRBV29-1 and J usage is TRBJ2-1, with 8 positions matching TRBD2. The CDR3 covers 15 residues. V was clipped by 1 base and J by 8 bases; unmatched bases: 10. Per germline, CDR1 SQVTM and CDR2 ANQGSEA. The DNA for the CDR3 is TGCAGCGTTGAAGCCATCCGGGAGGGCCGGTATGAGCAGTTCTTC. The encoded protein is CSVEAIREGRYEQFF.